A single sample gave rise to the 5 T cell receptor beta chains below, sequenced in a study of blood T cell repertoires in COVID-19. The method was immunoSEQ multiplex PCR; TCRdb's version includes in-frame clones alone and lacks a portion of them. The table has 250,000 to 300,000 clones, roughly 85% seen once. Sequenced sample: PBMCs or T cells enriched from blood (not recorded which). The receptors were gathered from a woman between 45 and 65 years old who had recovered from COVID-19.

The chain carries TRBV12-5 and TRBJ2-2; 10 nucleotides align to TRBD1. Trimming took 5 bases from V and 3 from J; bases not matched to a gene: 3. Looked up from germline, CDR1 is LGHNT and CDR2 is FRNRAP. This CDR3 has 15 residues. CDR3 region: CASGTGQGDTGELFF. CDR3 nucleotide sequence: TGTGCTAGTGGTACCGGACAGGGGGACACCGGGGAGCTGTTTTTT.

The V and J genes are TRBV3-1 (or the pseudogene TRBV3-2) and TRBJ2-1; TRBD2 agrees at 9 bases. CDR3 size: 14 residues. Germline V gene sequence: CDR1 LGHDT, CDR2 YNNKEL (reference sequence). V dropped 0 bases and J dropped 15; count of bases not matched to a gene: 9. The CDR3 region has the DNA TGTGCCAGCAGCCAAGATATGACTAGCGGACTTCGGTTCTTC. As protein: CASSQDMTSGLRFF.

The chain combines TRBV12-3 or TRBV12-4 with TRBJ2-7; no clear D. This CDR3 has 12 residues. Trimming left V 5 bases short and J 0 bases short, with 5 bases between. The chain's CDR3 is CASSVYSYEQYF. The CDR3 DNA sequence: TGTGCCAGCAGTGTTTACTCCTACGAGCAGTACTTC.

The chain uses TRBV30 and TRBJ2-7; TRBD2 might be the D (6 bases). The CDR3 has 15 residues. Germline CDR1 and CDR2: GTSNPN and SVGIG (reference sequence). V was pared by 0 bases and J by 5 bases, with 17 bases between. CDR3: CAWSVFTGAANEQYF. Here the CDR3 DNA reads TGTGCCTGGAGTGTATTTACGGGAGCGGCAAACGAGCAGTACTTC.

In DNA form, the CDR3 reads TGTGCTAGTGGTTTGGGCAGGTCTAACTATGGCTACACCTTC. As protein: CASGLGRSNYGYTF. The rearrangement links TRBV12-5 to TRBJ1-2; D unresolved. Trimming removed 1 base at V and 0 bases at J, with 6 bases between. This CDR3 has 14 residues. Germline V gene lookup returns CDR1 LGHNT and CDR2 FRNRAP.